This T cell receptor beta chain was sequenced for a study of identical twins. This clonotype showed up just a few times. The V gene lost 1 base and the J gene lost 8 bases, with 15 bases spanning the gap. The CDR3 is made up of 15 amino acids. Germline loops: CDR1 SEHNR, CDR2 FQNEAQ (reference sequence). Each CDR3 protein is one row after TCRdb ran MiXCR on the 5' RACE reads. The sample shows under 1 million distinct CDR3 sequences, about 12% of them seen only once. The sample was also reused in another study, on yellow fever vaccine responses in identical twins.

Specimen: PBMCs. The rearrangement uses TRBV7-9 and TRBJ2-1; D is uncertain. The clonotype originates from a woman under 30 in good health. The CDR3 is CASSLESLVSDEQFF. CDR3 DNA: TGTGCCAGCAGCTTAGAAAGCCTAGTTAGTGATGAGCAGTTCTTC.